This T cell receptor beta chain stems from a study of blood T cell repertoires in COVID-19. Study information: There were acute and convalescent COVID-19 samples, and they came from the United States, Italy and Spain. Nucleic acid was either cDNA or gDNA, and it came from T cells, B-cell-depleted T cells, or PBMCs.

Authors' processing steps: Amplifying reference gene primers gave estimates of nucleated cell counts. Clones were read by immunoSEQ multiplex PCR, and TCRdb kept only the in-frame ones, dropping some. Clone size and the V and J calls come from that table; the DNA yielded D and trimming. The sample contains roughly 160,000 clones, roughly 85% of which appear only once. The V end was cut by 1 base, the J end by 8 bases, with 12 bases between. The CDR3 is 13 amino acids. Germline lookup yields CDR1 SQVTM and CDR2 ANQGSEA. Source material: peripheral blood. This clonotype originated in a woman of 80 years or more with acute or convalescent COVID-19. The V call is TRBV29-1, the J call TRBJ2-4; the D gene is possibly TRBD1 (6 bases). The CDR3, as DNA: TGCAGCGTTGAAGCACAGGGCGAGGACATTCAGTACTTC. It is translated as CSVEAQGEDIQYF.